This TCR beta chain was sequenced for a study of blood T cell repertoires in COVID-19. Original processing notes: Estimation of nucleated cell counts was performed using reference gene primer amplification. Clones were read by immunoSEQ multiplex PCR, and TCRdb kept only the in-frame ones, dropping some. V and J calls and clone size are as listed in that table; D and trimming were resolved from the DNA. The sample has 250,000 to 300,000 clones, roughly nine tenths seen once. Trimming cost V 6 bases and J 6 bases; bases outside gene matches: 9. In germline, CDR1 is MGHDK, CDR2 SYGVNS. This CDR3 region has 14 residues. Everyone who took part was roughly 18 to 89 years old, and they came from about 25 US areas. Categorization into cohorts depended on clinical history that participants reported.

The rearrangement links TRBV25-1 to TRBJ1-2; the match to TRBD1 covers 8 bases. The receptor was derived from a human donor in a cohort exposed to, infected with or recovered from COVID-19 (not recorded which). The donor label of this sample is uncertain. Sample: PBMCs or T cells enriched from blood (not recorded which). The CDR3 loop is CASSRGRGGDGYTF. DNA for the CDR3: TGTGCCAGCAGCAGGGGGCGAGGGGGGGATGGCTACACCTTC.